Shown below are 13 T cell receptor beta chains from a single sample sequenced in a study of CD8 T cells in Susac syndrome. The authors reverse transcribed about 0.45 to 1 ug RNA with random hexamers. TCRdb independently ran MiXCR on the immunoSEQ multiplex PCR reads; one entry per CDR3 protein. The sample records 200,000 to 300,000 distinct CDR3 sequences, over 85% being singletons. The sequenced sample was CD4+ T cells from PBMCs. These receptors were obtained from a human donor with multiple sclerosis.

The chain joins TRBV4-2 to TRBJ1-1, with D unresolved. V was clipped by 0 bases and J by 7 bases, with 24 bases between them. The CDR3 covers 18 residues. CDR1 is LGHNA, CDR2 YNFKEQ, per germline. CDR3 sequence: CASSQDLSLYGQAIEAFF. For the CDR3, the DNA is TGTGCCAGCAGCCAAGATCTTTCTCTATACGGCCAGGCCATTGAAGCTTTCTTT.

This chain links TRBV29-1 with TRBJ2-7, with D perhaps TRBD1 (6 bases). The CDR3 spans 12 residues. V lost 4 bases, J lost 1 base, and 8 bases lay in between. Per germline, CDR1 SQVTM and CDR2 ANQGSEA. The CDR3 DNA sequence: TGCAGCGTTGGCACAGGGTCCTACGAGCAGTACTTC. Translated: CSVGTGSYEQYF.

The CDR3, as DNA: TGTGCCAGCAGCCCTGGGGGCGACCAAGAGACCCAGTACTTC. Protein sequence: CASSPGGDQETQYF. The chain links TRBV3-1 to TRBJ2-5; a weak D match, TRBD1 (6 bases). Germline V gene sequence: CDR1 LGHDT, CDR2 YNNKEL (reference sequence). Trimming took 4 bases from V and 0 from J, leaving 9 bases between them. This CDR3 region has 14 residues.

The chain links TRBV10-3 to TRBJ2-1; 12 bases fit TRBD2. The CDR3 consists of 16 residues. The V gene's germline CDR1 is ENHRY and CDR2 SYGVKD. Trimming at V came to 5 bases and at J to 5 bases, leaving 7 bases not matched to a gene. CDR3 region: CAISTSGGPGHNEQFF. The CDR3 DNA reads as TGTGCCATCAGTACTAGCGGGGGGCCGGGGCACAATGAGCAGTTCTTC.

V and J are TRBV4-1 and TRBJ2-5; maybe TRBD1 (6 bases). Trimming took off 7 bases at V and 5 bases at J, with 20 bases between the two ends. Germline V gives CDR1 MGHRA, CDR2 YSYEKL. This CDR3 region has 15 residues. The CDR3 loop reads CASTLTGTLRETQYF. In nucleotides, the CDR3 is TGCGCCAGCACCCTGACCGGGACACTGCGGGAGACCCAGTACTTC.

V usage is TRBV4-2 and J usage is TRBJ2-2; no clear D. V lost 0 bases and J lost 3, with 8 bases in between. CDR1 is LGHNA and CDR2 is YNFKEQ in the germline V gene. The CDR3 contains 15 residues. The CDR3 region is CASSQDRSHTGELFF. The CDR3 DNA reads as TGTGCCAGCAGCCAAGATAGGTCCCACACCGGGGAGCTGTTTTTT.

The chain combines TRBV25-1 with TRBJ1-2; 7 bases fit TRBD1. In germline, CDR1 is MGHDK, CDR2 SYGVNS. The CDR3 sequence is 14 residues long. V lost 2 bases to trimming and J lost 3 bases; unmatched junction nucleotides: 3. The DNA for the CDR3 is TGTGCCAGCAGTGAACCGGGACAGCACTATGGCTACACCTTC. It yields the protein CASSEPGQHYGYTF.

The chain is built from TRBV6-1 and TRBJ2-5, with D possibly being TRBD2 (5 bases). Germline CDR1 is MNHNS and CDR2 is SASEGT. This CDR3 contains 14 residues. Trimming stripped 4 bases from V and 10 bases from J, with 19 bases between. This chain's CDR3 is CASSVERDRFNQYF. CDR3 coding DNA: TGTGCCAGCAGTGTAGAGAGGGATCGGTTCAACCAGTACTTC.

The CDR3 reads CSALADHSTDTQYF. CDR3 in DNA: TGCAGTGCTCTGGCGGACCATAGCACAGATACGCAGTATTTT. The V gene is TRBV20-1, the J gene TRBJ2-3; D unclear. The CDR3 is made up of 14 amino acids. The V end lost 5 bases, the J end lost 0 bases, and 12 bases lay between the germline ends. From germline, CDR1 is DFQATT and CDR2 SNEGSKA (reference sequence).

V and J are TRBV9 and TRBJ2-3; unclear D gene. This CDR3 has 14 amino acids. The ends were cut back, 0 bases at V and 0 bases at J, with 5 bases in the middle. Germline CDR1 reads SGDLS; CDR2 reads YYNGEE. The CDR3 loop is CASSVAASTDTQYF. CDR3 bases: TGTGCCAGCAGCGTAGCGGCCAGCACAGATACGCAGTATTTT.

The genes are TRBV20-1 and TRBJ1-1; D unclear. The length of the CDR3 is 14 residues. Germline assignment: CDR1 DFQATT and CDR2 SNEGSKA (reference sequence). V shed 0 bases and J shed 2 bases, with 10 bases lying between them. The DNA for the CDR3 is TGCAGTGCTAGAGAGGCTCTCGTTAACACTGAAGCTTTCTTT. This sequence encodes CSAREALVNTEAFF.

This chain links TRBV7-3 with TRBJ2-1; 7 bases line up with TRBD2. The CDR3 has 15 amino acids. V lost 5 bases to trimming and J lost 7 bases; unmatched junction nucleotides: 11. Per the germline V gene, CDR1 is SGHTA and CDR2 is FQGTGA. CDR3 DNA sequence: TGTGCCAGCAGCCCCGGGAGGACAAAATTTAATGAGCAGTTCTTC. Protein product: CASSPGRTKFNEQFF.

The chain carries TRBV19 and TRBJ2-2; D unclear. Trimming left V 5 bases short and J 4 bases short, with 8 bases between. Germline CDR1 LNHDA, CDR2 SQIVND (reference sequence). The CDR3 loop spans 13 amino acids. The DNA of the CDR3 is TGTGCCAGTAGTGCTACTATCACCGGGGAGCTGTTTTTT. This translates into CASSATITGELFF. Combining the CDR3 with reference TRBV19 and TRBJ2-2 gives the whole variable domain DGGITQSPKYLFRKEGQNVTLSCEQNLNHDAMYWYRQDPGQGLRLIYYSQIVNDFQKGDIAEGYSVSREKKESFPLTVTSAQKNPTAFYLCASSATITGELFFGEGSRLTVL.